A selection of T cell receptor beta chains follows, all from one sample in a study of cytomegalovirus exposure and HLA in healthy donors. Here immunoSEQ multiplex PCR was the method, and the copy in TCRdb shows in-frame clones only, minus some. This table holds around 190,000 clones, roughly 81% found once. Source material: PBMCs. These receptors were collected from a woman in her twenties or thirties in good health and CMV-seronegative. Each CDR3 is given with its conserved first and last residue. D genes are given only for firm matches. The listing skips clone size in some rows; elsewhere it reads once, few, many or a size class.

d_call j_call v_call clone_size cdr3_aa cdr3_nt
TRBD1 TRBJ1-5 TRBV27 few CASSTAGQGQHF TGTGCCAGCAGTACGGCCGGACAGGGCCAGCATTTT
- TRBJ1-5 TRBV28 - CASSTSGGQPQHF TGTGCCAGCAGTACGTCAGGAGGCCAGCCCCAGCATTTT
- TRBJ2-2 TRBV7-9 - CASSSTELGELGTGELFF TGTGCCAGCAGCTCAACAGAGCTCGGGGAATTGGGTACCGGGGAGCTGTTTTTT
- TRBJ2-7 TRBV2 few CASTAGALSYEQYF TGTGCCAGCACCGCGGGGGCGCTGTCCTACGAGCAGTACTTC
TRBD1 TRBJ2-7 TRBV28 - CASRDPGGPAGEQYF TGTGCCAGCAGAGACCCAGGGGGCCCCGCGGGAGAGCAGTACTTC
- TRBJ1-3 TRBV9 once CASSVDRDGNTIYF TGTGCCAGCAGCGTAGACAGGGACGGCAACACCATATATTTT
- TRBJ1-2 TRBV25-1 once CASSPLSAGGYTF TGTGCCAGCAGCCCCCTGAGCGCCGGCGGCTACACCTTC
TRBD1 TRBJ2-1 TRBV5-1 - CASSIDRASSYNEQFF TGCGCCAGCAGCATTGACAGGGCGAGCTCCTACAATGAGCAGTTCTTC
- TRBJ2-6 TRBV19 - CASSNSRPSGANVLTF TGTGCCAGTAGTAACTCCCGCCCCTCTGGGGCCAACGTCCTGACTTTC
TRBD1 TRBJ1-2 TRBV10-1 - CARQTGGDYGYTF TGCGCCAGACAGACAGGGGGAGATTATGGCTACACCTTC
TRBD1 TRBJ2-5 TRBV5-6 - CASSLLRTGEETQYF TGTGCCAGCAGCTTGCTTAGGACAGGGGAAGAGACCCAGTACTTC
TRBD2 TRBJ2-2 TRBV10-1 - CASSEAGLNTGELFF TGCGCCAGCAGTGAAGCGGGATTGAACACCGGGGAGCTGTTTTTT
TRBD1 TRBJ1-1 TRBV7-9 few CASKQDRGNTEAFF TGTGCCAGCAAGCAGGACAGGGGAAACACTGAAGCTTTCTTT
- TRBJ1-2 TRBV6-4 - CASSDGGPYGYTF TGTGCCAGCAGTGACGGCGGTCCCTATGGCTACACCTTC
- TRBJ1-3 TRBV4-1 - CASSQLAGVGNTIYF TGCGCCAGCAGCCAACTGGCAGGGGTCGGAAACACCATATATTTT
TRBD1 TRBJ2-1 TRBV4-2 - CASSQDAGQGPYNEQFF TGTGCCAGCAGCCAAGATGCGGGACAGGGACCCTACAATGAGCAGTTCTTC
TRBD1 TRBJ1-1 TRBV2 - CASKARGQGNTEAFF TGTGCCAGCAAGGCTAGGGGACAGGGGAACACTGAAGCTTTCTTT
- TRBJ2-5 TRBV5-1 - CASSRGSVQETQYF TGCGCCAGCAGTCGGGGGTCGGTCCAAGAGACCCAGTACTTC
TRBD1 TRBJ1-2 TRBV30 few CAWSAGQNYGYTF TGTGCCTGGAGTGCGGGACAGAACTATGGCTACACCTTC
TRBD2 TRBJ2-3 TRBV27 - CASSLGLTSGRAGIDTQYF TGTGCCAGCAGTTTAGGCCTGACTAGCGGGAGGGCCGGAATAGATACGCAGTATTTT
TRBD2 TRBJ2-1 TRBV6-1 - CASSEGLLAGSYNEQFF TGTGCCAGCAGTGAAGGTCTTCTAGCGGGCTCCTACAATGAGCAGTTCTTC
TRBD2 TRBJ2-2 TRBV11-2 - CASTKTSGSSTGELFF TGTGCCAGCACCAAAACTAGCGGGAGCAGCACCGGGGAGCTGTTTTTT
TRBD2 TRBJ2-2 TRBV19 - CASSKGTSDYGELFF TGTGCCAGTAGTAAAGGGACTAGCGATTACGGGGAGCTGTTTTTT
- TRBJ1-5 TRBV6-5 - CASSTKSGSNQPQHF TGTGCCAGCAGTACCAAATCGGGGAGCAATCAGCCCCAGCATTTT
TRBD2 TRBJ2-5 TRBV5-1 - CASSLGTSGPAETQYF TGCGCCAGCAGCTTGGGGACTAGCGGGCCAGCAGAGACCCAGTACTTC
- TRBJ2-5 TRBV11-2 - CASSSETQYF TGTGCCAGCAGCTCGGAGACCCAGTACTTC
- TRBJ1-1 TRBV6-5 - CASSYSVLGHTEAFF TGTGCCAGCAGTTACTCGGTTTTGGGGCACACTGAAGCTTTCTTT
- TRBJ2-4 TRBV5-4 - CASSPSLGPAKNIQYF TGTGCCAGCAGCCCATCCCTTGGCCCAGCCAAAAACATTCAGTACTTC
- TRBJ2-2 TRBV15 few CASSNQADTGELFF TGTGCCTCTTCAAACCAAGCCGACACCGGGGAGCTGTTTTTT
- TRBJ1-5 TRBV6-5 - CASSSPHSNQPQHF TGTGCCAGCAGTTCCCCACATAGCAATCAGCCCCAGCATTTT
TRBD2 TRBJ2-7 TRBV27 - CASSSRSGGAPEQYF TGTGCCAGCAGTTCTAGGAGCGGGGGGGCCCCCGAGCAGTACTTC
TRBD1 TRBJ2-1 TRBV4-2 - CASSQETGGYNEQFF TGTGCCAGCAGCCAAGAAACAGGGGGGTACAATGAGCAGTTCTTC
- TRBJ2-2 TRBV25-1 once CASSARTANTGELFF TGTGCCAGCAGCGCCCGGACAGCGAACACCGGGGAGCTGTTTTTT
- TRBJ1-1 TRBV25-1 - CASSVYEGSEAFF TGTGCCAGCAGTGTCTATGAGGGCTCAGAAGCTTTCTTT
- TRBJ1-1 TRBV29-1 - CSVHPVARLNTEAFF TGCAGCGTCCACCCTGTGGCTAGGCTGAACACTGAAGCTTTCTTT
- TRBJ2-2 TRBV11-3 - CASSLAQGARELFF TGTGCCAGCAGCTTAGCACAGGGAGCCCGGGAGCTGTTTTTT
TRBD2 TRBJ2-5 TRBV5-1 - CASSLNSGRAAETQYF TGCGCCAGCAGCTTGAACAGCGGGAGGGCCGCGGAGACCCAGTACTTC
- TRBJ1-2 TRBV18 - CASSPSPGNYGYTF TGTGCCAGCTCACCGAGCCCCGGGAACTATGGCTACACCTTC
- TRBJ1-1 TRBV6-4 once CASRPTGLSNTEAFF TGTGCCAGCAGACCAACAGGGTTGAGCAACACTGAAGCTTTCTTT
- TRBJ2-1 TRBV11-2 few CASSLPGGQQFF TGTGCCAGCAGCTTACCAGGAGGGCAACAGTTCTTC
- TRBJ2-2 TRBV19 - CASSIDGRANTGELFF TGTGCCAGTAGTATTGACGGGAGAGCTAACACCGGGGAGCTGTTTTTT
- TRBJ2-5 TRBV4-2 - CASSQEVLGETQYF TGTGCCAGCAGCCAAGAGGTACTCGGGGAGACCCAGTACTTC
TRBD1 TRBJ1-5 TRBV6-5 - CASSQTQGGEQPQHF TGTGCCAGCAGTCAAACACAGGGGGGTGAGCAGCCCCAGCATTTT
- TRBJ1-5 TRBV11-2 few CASSLVGGNQPQHF TGTGCCAGCAGCTTAGTGGGCGGCAATCAGCCCCAGCATTTT
TRBD1 TRBJ2-3 TRBV6-5 - CASSRTGKSTDTQYF TGTGCCAGCAGTCGGACAGGGAAAAGCACAGATACGCAGTATTTT
TRBD2 TRBJ2-2 TRBV5-1 few CASSLASSGSNPGELFF TGCGCCAGCAGCTTGGCTTCTAGCGGGAGTAACCCCGGGGAGCTGTTTTTT
- TRBJ2-7 TRBV27 once CASSLSRPREQYF TGTGCCAGCAGTTTATCGAGGCCTCGCGAGCAGTACTTC
- TRBJ2-6 TRBV27 - CASSFHRGIRSGANVLTF TGTGCCAGCAGCTTTCATAGGGGAATTCGCTCTGGGGCCAACGTCCTGACTTTC
TRBD2 TRBJ2-3 TRBV7-8 - CASSLRTSGTDTQYF TGTGCCAGCAGCTTAAGGACTAGCGGCACAGATACGCAGTATTTT
TRBD2 TRBJ2-7 TRBV6-1 - CASSEVGGGPYVEQYF TGTGCCAGCAGTGAAGTTGGGGGAGGGCCGTATGTCGAGCAGTACTTC
- TRBJ2-1 TRBV5-1 - CASSLEGGQRGPYNEQFF TGCGCCAGCAGCTTGGAAGGGGGTCAGCGGGGCCCCTACAATGAGCAGTTCTTC
TRBD2 TRBJ2-7 TRBV10-1 - CASSFSGRAEQYF TGCGCCAGCAGTTTTAGCGGGAGGGCCGAGCAGTACTTC
- TRBJ2-7 TRBV28 many CASSSGPLYEQYF TGTGCCAGCAGTTCAGGTCCCCTCTACGAGCAGTACTTC